This entry describes one T cell receptor beta chain. Its target is unknown. This record comes from a study of shared clonotypes between healthy human individuals. Study conclusions and caveats: Generally, naive subsets came out with larger estimated richness than memory subsets. Collection of samples was limited to blood; tissue repertoires likely differ.

Trimming removed 5 bases at V and 0 bases at J, with 11 bases between. Germline loops: CDR1 KGHSH, CDR2 LQKENI. The CDR3 totals 15 residues. The repertoire was sequenced with immunoSEQ multiplex PCR; TCRdb's copy has only in-frame clones and lacks some. The sample lists under 850,000 clones, 80% to 95% occurring once. Naive CD8 cells were CD45RO-negative, positively selected for CCR7, excluding terminally differentiated effector memory CD45RA+ cells. There were no recent acute infections or vaccinations among the donors, who were healthy HIV-negative adults. This sequence originates from a man aged 30 to 45 in good health. The chain combines TRBV18 with TRBJ1-3; D might be TRBD1 (5 bases). The specimen sequenced was naive CD8+ T cells sorted from blood. CDR3 loop: CASSTLDISGNTIYF. For the CDR3, the DNA is TGTGCCAGCTCAACGCTGGACATCTCTGGAAACACCATATATTTT.